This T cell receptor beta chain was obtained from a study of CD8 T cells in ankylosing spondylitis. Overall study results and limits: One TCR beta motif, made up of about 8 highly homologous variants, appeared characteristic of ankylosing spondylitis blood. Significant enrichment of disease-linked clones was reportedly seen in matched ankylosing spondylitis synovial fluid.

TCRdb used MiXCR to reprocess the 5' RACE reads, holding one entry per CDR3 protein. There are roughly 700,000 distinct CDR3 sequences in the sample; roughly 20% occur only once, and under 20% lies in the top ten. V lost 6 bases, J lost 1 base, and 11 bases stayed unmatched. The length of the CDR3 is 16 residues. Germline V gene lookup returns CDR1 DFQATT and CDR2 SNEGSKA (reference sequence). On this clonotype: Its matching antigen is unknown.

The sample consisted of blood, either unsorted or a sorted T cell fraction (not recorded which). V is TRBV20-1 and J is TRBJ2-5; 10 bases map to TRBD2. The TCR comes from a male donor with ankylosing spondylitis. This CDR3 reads CSASPGLANRQETQYF. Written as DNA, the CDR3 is TGCAGTGCATCTCCGGGACTAGCGAACCGCCAAGAGACCCAGTACTTC.